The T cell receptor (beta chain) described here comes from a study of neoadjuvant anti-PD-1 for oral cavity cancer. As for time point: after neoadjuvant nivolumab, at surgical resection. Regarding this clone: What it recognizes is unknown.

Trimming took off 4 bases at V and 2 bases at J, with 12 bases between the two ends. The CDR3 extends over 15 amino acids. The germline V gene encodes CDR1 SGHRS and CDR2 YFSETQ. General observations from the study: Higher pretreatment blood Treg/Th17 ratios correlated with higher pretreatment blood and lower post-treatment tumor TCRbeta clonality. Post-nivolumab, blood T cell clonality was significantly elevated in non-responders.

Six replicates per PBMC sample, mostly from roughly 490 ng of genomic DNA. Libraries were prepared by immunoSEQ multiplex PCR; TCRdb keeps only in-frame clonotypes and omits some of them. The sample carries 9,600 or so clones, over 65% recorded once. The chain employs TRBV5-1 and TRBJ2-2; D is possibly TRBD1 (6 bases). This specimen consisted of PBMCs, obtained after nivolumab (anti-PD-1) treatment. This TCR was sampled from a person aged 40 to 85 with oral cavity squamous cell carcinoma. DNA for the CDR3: TGCGCCAGCAGCATGGGACACCAAAACACCGGGGAGCTGTTTTTT. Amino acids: CASSMGHQNTGELFF.